These T cell receptor beta chains were read from a single sample in a study of blood T cells in healthy people across ages. Each CDR3 protein is one row after TCRdb ran MiXCR on the 5' RACE reads. The repertoire includes 650,000 to 1,000,000 distinct CDR3 sequences, 35% to 40% of them detected once, and around 13% sits in the top ten. The sequenced sample consisted of blood. The source of these receptors is a young man in good health. CDR3s include the opening cysteine and the closing phenylalanine or tryptophan. Each record gives: CDR3 protein, J gene, D gene, V gene, clone size. D genes are given only for firm matches. Clone size, where shown, is once, few, many, or a class for clones that have expanded.

CDR3aa: CASSLALGTSRYNEQFF; j_gene: TRBJ2-1; d_gene: .; v_gene: TRBV5-5; abundance: .
CDR3aa: CASSLEAENTGELFF; j_gene: TRBJ2-2; d_gene: .; v_gene: TRBV5-1; abundance: .
CDR3aa: CASSYGRGENYGYTF; j_gene: TRBJ1-2; d_gene: .; v_gene: TRBV6-2/TRBV6-3; abundance: .
CDR3aa: CASSMGASGSYEQYF; j_gene: TRBJ2-7; d_gene: TRBD2; v_gene: TRBV19; abundance: .
CDR3aa: CASSQTSGGAQETQYF; j_gene: TRBJ2-5; d_gene: TRBD2; v_gene: TRBV4-3; abundance: few
CDR3aa: CASSQAFTGTGHGYTF; j_gene: TRBJ1-2; d_gene: TRBD1; v_gene: TRBV4-3; abundance: .
CDR3aa: CASSYGMETQYF; j_gene: TRBJ2-5; d_gene: .; v_gene: TRBV4-2; abundance: many
CDR3aa: CATSDSDRGQVETQYF; j_gene: .; d_gene: TRBD1; v_gene: TRBV24-1; abundance: .
CDR3aa: CASSLAGESGGEQFF; j_gene: TRBJ2-1; d_gene: TRBD2; v_gene: TRBV7-2; abundance: few
CDR3aa: CASSLGQGAAEAFF; j_gene: TRBJ1-1; d_gene: TRBD1; v_gene: TRBV5-1; abundance: .
CDR3aa: CSASSSEYEQYF; j_gene: TRBJ2-7; d_gene: .; v_gene: TRBV20-1; abundance: many
CDR3aa: CSARQLAGRYNEQFF; j_gene: TRBJ2-1; d_gene: TRBD2; v_gene: TRBV20-1; abundance: .
CDR3aa: CASSPTQGAGTEAFF; j_gene: TRBJ1-1; d_gene: TRBD1; v_gene: TRBV5-1; abundance: .
CDR3aa: CASTKGINQPQHF; j_gene: TRBJ1-5; d_gene: .; v_gene: TRBV12-3/TRBV12-4; abundance: few
CDR3aa: CASNFPERGGGDEQYF; j_gene: TRBJ2-7; d_gene: .; v_gene: TRBV7-2; abundance: few
CDR3aa: CATSDVAEVVNEQYF; j_gene: TRBJ2-4; d_gene: .; v_gene: TRBV24-1; abundance: .
CDR3aa: CASSPRAGWVAAPTYEQYF; j_gene: TRBJ2-7; d_gene: .; v_gene: TRBV4-1; abundance: .
CDR3aa: CASSRGVLNFGTEAFF; j_gene: TRBJ1-1; d_gene: .; v_gene: TRBV7-2; abundance: .
CDR3aa: CASSEPPPGANVLTF; j_gene: TRBJ2-6; d_gene: .; v_gene: TRBV2; abundance: .
CDR3aa: CSARTPGQGAYEQYF; j_gene: TRBJ2-7; d_gene: TRBD1; v_gene: TRBV20-1; abundance: .
CDR3aa: CSASDRGGANEKLFF; j_gene: TRBJ1-4; d_gene: TRBD1; v_gene: TRBV20-1; abundance: few
CDR3aa: CASSQDASGGGNEQYF; j_gene: .; d_gene: TRBD2; v_gene: TRBV4-3; abundance: few
CDR3aa: CVSSRQSSQETQYF; j_gene: TRBJ2-5; d_gene: .; v_gene: TRBV27; abundance: .
CDR3aa: CASSPVGQRYGYTF; j_gene: TRBJ1-2; d_gene: .; v_gene: TRBV18; abundance: .
CDR3aa: CASIGRESNDGYTF; j_gene: TRBJ1-2; d_gene: .; v_gene: TRBV6-5; abundance: .
CDR3aa: CASSVDGGRVTGTQYF; j_gene: TRBJ2-3; d_gene: .; v_gene: TRBV9; abundance: .
CDR3aa: CSARLGVNTEAFF; j_gene: TRBJ1-1; d_gene: .; v_gene: TRBV20-1; abundance: few
CDR3aa: CASSFPGGTDAQYF; j_gene: TRBJ2-3; d_gene: .; v_gene: TRBV12-3/TRBV12-4; abundance: .
CDR3aa: CASSEAPNGGYTF; j_gene: TRBJ1-2; d_gene: .; v_gene: TRBV5-6; abundance: few
CDR3aa: CASSLRAQGAGKTQYF; j_gene: TRBJ2-5; d_gene: TRBD1; v_gene: TRBV12-3/TRBV12-4; abundance: .
CDR3aa: CASSQDPRAGAVRYTF; j_gene: TRBJ1-2; d_gene: .; v_gene: TRBV4-3; abundance: few
CDR3aa: CASSLGALETQYF; j_gene: TRBJ2-5; d_gene: .; v_gene: TRBV12-3/TRBV12-4; abundance: .
CDR3aa: CASSRTTGAYGYTF; j_gene: TRBJ1-2; d_gene: TRBD1; v_gene: TRBV28; abundance: .
CDR3aa: CSARYRNSPLHF; j_gene: TRBJ1-6; d_gene: .; v_gene: TRBV20-1; abundance: .
CDR3aa: CAISESAGLGETQYF; j_gene: TRBJ2-5; d_gene: .; v_gene: TRBV10-3; abundance: .
CDR3aa: CASSQDQGGPYEQYF; j_gene: .; d_gene: .; v_gene: TRBV4-1; abundance: .